This T cell receptor beta chain was sequenced for a study of response to subunit inactivated influenza vaccine. Regarding the study as a whole: Authors proposed each seasonal influenza vaccination draws in few new T cells.

MiXCR, applied by TCRdb to the RT-PCR reads, yields one record per CDR3 protein. The table records roughly 620,000 distinct CDR3 sequences, approximately 11% of them present only once. CDR3 length: 12 residues. With respect to this clonotype: The antigen is not known.

The same data also went into a second study, on T cells expressing NK-cell markers. From that study: UMIs were included in TCR beta cDNA generated by 5'RACE template switching. Sorted CD3+CD56-NKG2C+, CD3+CD56+NKG2C+ and CD3+CD56+NKG2C- T cells supplied the TCR beta repertoires. Of eight sequenced donors, seven were HCMV-seropositive and one HCMV-seronegative. Each of roughly 6 donors carried dominant NKG2C+ clonotypes accounting for about 1.0-8% of CD8+ T cells.

The sample was PBMCs from blood, taken on the day of vaccination. This TCR came from a man aged 45-65 years who received an inactivated influenza vaccine. The chain has TRBV12-3 or TRBV12-4 and TRBJ2-3; tentatively, D is TRBD1 (5 bases). The end of the DNA aligns better with TRBJ1-5, so the J call may be wrong. The chain's CDR3 is CASSLDSNTQHF. In DNA, the CDR3 is TGTGCCAGCAGTCTCGACAGCAATACGCAGCATTTT.